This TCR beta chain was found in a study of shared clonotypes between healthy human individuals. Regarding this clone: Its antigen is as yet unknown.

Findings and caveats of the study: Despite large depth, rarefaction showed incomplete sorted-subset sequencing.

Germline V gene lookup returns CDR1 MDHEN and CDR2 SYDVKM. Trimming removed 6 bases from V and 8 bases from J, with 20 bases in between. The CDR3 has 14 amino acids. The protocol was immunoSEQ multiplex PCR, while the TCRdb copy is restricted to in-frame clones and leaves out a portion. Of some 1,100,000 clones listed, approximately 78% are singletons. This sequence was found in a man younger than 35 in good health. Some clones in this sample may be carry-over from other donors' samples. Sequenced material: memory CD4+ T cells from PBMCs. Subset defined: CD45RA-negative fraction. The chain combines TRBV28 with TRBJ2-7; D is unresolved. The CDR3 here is CASRTQGRLGQQYF. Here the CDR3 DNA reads TGTGCCAGCAGGACCCAAGGCCGCCTAGGGCAGCAGTACTTC.